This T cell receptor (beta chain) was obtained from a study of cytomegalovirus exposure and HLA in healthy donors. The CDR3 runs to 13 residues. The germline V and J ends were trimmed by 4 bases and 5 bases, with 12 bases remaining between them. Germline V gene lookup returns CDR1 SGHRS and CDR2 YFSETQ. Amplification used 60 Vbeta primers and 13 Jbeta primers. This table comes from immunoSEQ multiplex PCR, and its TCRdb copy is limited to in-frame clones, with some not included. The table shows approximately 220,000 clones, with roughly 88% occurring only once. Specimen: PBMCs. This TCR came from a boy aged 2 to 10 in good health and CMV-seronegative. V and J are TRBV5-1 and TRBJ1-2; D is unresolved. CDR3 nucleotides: TGCGCCAGCAGCCAGATGCCCCAGTATGGCTACACCTTC. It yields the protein CASSQMPQYGYTF.